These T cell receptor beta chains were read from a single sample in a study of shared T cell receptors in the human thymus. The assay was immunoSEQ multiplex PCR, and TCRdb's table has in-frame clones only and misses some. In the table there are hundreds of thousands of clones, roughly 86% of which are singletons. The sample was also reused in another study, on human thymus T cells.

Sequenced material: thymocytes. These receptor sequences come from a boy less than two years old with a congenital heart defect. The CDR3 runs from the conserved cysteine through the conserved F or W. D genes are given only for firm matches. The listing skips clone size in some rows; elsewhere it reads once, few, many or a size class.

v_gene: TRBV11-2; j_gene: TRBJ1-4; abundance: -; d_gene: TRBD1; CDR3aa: CASSLGQGNEKLFF; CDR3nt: TGTGCCAGCAGCTTGGGACAGGGTAATGAAAAACTGTTTTTT
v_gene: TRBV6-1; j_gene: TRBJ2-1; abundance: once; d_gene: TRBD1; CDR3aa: CASSEADYQGDRYNEQFF; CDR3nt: TGTGCCAGCAGTGAAGCGGATTACCAGGGGGATCGGTACAATGAGCAGTTCTTC
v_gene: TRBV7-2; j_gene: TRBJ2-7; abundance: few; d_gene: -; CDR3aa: CASSPSSYEQYF; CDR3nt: TGTGCCAGCAGCCCGAGCTCCTACGAGCAGTACTTC
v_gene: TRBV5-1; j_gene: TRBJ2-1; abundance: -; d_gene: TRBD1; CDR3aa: CASSYGQDLSYNEQFF; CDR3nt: TGCGCCAGCAGCTACGGACAGGACCTCTCCTACAATGAGCAGTTCTTC
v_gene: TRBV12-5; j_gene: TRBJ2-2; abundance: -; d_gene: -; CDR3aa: CASGWGEPNTGELFF; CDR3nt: TGTGCTAGTGGTTGGGGCGAGCCGAACACCGGGGAGCTGTTTTTT
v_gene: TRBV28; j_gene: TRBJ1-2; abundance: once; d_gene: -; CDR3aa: CASSPDSGGYTF; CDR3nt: TGTGCCAGCAGTCCGGACAGCGGTGGCTACACCTTC
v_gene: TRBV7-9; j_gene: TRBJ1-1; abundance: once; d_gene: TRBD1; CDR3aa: CASSPPARQGSTEAFF; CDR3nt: TGTGCCAGCAGCCCACCCGCCAGACAGGGGAGCACTGAAGCTTTCTTT
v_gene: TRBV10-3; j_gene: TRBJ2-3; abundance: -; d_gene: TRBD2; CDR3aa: CAISDLLQGTSGGAADTQYF; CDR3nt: TGTGCCATCAGTGACCTTTTACAGGGGACTAGCGGGGGGGCGGCAGATACGCAGTATTTT
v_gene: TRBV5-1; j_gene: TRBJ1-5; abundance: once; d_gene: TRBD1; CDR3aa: CASSPGQGSQPQHF; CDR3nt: TGCGCCAGCAGCCCAGGACAGGGGAGTCAGCCCCAGCATTTT
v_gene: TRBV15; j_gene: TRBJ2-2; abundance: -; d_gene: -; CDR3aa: CATSRVPGLDSPRLNTGELFF; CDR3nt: TGTGCCACCAGCAGAGTACCGGGCCTGGACAGCCCGAGACTTAACACCGGGGAGCTGTTTTTT
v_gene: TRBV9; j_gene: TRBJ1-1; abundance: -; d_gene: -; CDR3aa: CASSATGGNTEAFF; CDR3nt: TGTGCCAGCAGCGCCACCGGGGGGAACACTGAAGCTTTCTTT
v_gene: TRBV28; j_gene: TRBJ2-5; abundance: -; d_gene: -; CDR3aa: CASSYWTDPQYF; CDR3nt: TGTGCCAGCAGTTACTGGACAGATCCCCAGTACTTC
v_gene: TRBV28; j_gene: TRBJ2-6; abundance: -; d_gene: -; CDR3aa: CASTPFGLSGANVLTF; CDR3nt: TGTGCCAGCACTCCCTTCGGACTCTCTGGGGCCAACGTCCTGACTTTC
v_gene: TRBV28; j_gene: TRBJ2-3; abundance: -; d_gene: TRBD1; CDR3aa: CASSWGHRGFHTQYF; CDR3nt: TGTGCCAGCAGTTGGGGGCACAGGGGGTTCCATACGCAGTATTTT
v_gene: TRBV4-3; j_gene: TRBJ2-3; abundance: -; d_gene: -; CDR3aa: CASSQGRATLTDTQYF; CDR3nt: TGCGCCAGCAGCCAAGGGAGGGCTACCCTCACAGATACGCAGTATTTT
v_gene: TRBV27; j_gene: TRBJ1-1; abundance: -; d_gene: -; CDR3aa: CASSPTPGGIEAFF; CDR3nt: TGTGCCAGCAGTCCAACGCCGGGGGGAATTGAAGCTTTCTTT
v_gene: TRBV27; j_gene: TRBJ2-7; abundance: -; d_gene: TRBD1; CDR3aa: CASSRTGDRRQTSEQYF; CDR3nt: TGTGCCAGCAGCCGAACAGGGGACAGAAGACAAACTAGCGAGCAGTACTTC
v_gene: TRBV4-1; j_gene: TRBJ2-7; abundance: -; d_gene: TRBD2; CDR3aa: CASSQDRETSYYEQYF; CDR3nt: TGCGCCAGCAGCCAAGATCGTGAGACTAGCTATTACGAGCAGTACTTC
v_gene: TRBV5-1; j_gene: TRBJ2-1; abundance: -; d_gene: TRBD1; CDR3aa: CASSRTGGIALYNEQFF; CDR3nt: TGCGCCAGCAGCAGGACAGGGGGCATCGCGCTGTACAATGAGCAGTTCTTC
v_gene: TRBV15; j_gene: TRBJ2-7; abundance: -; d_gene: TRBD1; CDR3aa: CATSRGSRDRVYEQYF; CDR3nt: TGTGCCACCAGCAGAGGAAGCCGGGACAGGGTCTACGAGCAGTACTTC
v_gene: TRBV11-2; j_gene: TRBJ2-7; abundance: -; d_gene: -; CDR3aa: CASSLYPNRVERSYEQYF; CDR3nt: TGTGCCAGCAGCTTATACCCGAACAGGGTAGAGAGGTCCTACGAGCAGTACTTC
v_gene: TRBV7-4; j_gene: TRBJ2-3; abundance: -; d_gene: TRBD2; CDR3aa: CASRGSGGHRDF; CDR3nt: TGTGCCAGCAGGGGAAGCGGGGGGCATCGGGATTTT
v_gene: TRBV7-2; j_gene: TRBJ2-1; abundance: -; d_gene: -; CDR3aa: CASSARAPRENEQFF; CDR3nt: TGTGCCAGCAGCGCCCGCGCTCCTCGGGAAAATGAGCAGTTCTTC
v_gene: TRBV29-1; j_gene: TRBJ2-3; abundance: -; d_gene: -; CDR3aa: CSVVLRDTQYF; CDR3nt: TGCAGCGTTGTCCTCAGAGATACGCAGTATTTT
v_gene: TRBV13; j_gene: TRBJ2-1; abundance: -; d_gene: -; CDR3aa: CASSLGARSYNEQFF; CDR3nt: TGTGCCAGCAGCTTAGGTGCCAGGTCCTACAATGAGCAGTTCTTC
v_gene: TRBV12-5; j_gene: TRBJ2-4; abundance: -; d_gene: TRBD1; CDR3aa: CASGTGQGRGKNIQYF; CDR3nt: TGTGCTAGTGGCACCGGACAGGGGAGGGGAAAAAACATTCAGTACTTC
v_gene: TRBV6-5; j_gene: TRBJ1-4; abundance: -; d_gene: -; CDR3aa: CASSYSGRRTNEKLFF; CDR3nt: TGTGCCAGCAGTTACTCGGGGAGGCGAACTAATGAAAAACTGTTTTTT
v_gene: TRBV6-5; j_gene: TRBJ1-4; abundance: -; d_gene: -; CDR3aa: CASRAGDATNEKLFF; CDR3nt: TGTGCCAGCAGAGCAGGGGATGCAACTAATGAAAAACTGTTTTTT
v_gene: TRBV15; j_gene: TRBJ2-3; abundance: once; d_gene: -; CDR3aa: CATSPESSTDTQYF; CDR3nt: TGTGCCACCAGCCCCGAGTCTAGCACAGATACGCAGTATTTT
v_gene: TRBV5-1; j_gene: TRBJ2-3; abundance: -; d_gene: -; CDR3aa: CASSLAGLTDTQYF; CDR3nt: TGCGCCAGCAGCTTGGCGGGACTCACAGATACGCAGTATTTT
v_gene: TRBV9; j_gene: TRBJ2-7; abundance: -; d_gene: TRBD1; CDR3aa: CASSAGRQGRTYEQYF; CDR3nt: TGTGCCAGCAGCGCCGGGAGACAGGGGAGGACCTACGAGCAGTACTTC
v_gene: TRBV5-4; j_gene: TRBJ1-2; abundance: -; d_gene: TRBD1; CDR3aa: CASSLAAQGDGYTF; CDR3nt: TGTGCCAGCAGCTTGGCCGCACAGGGGGACGGCTACACCTTC
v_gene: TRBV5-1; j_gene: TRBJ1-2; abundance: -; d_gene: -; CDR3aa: CASSFTGRRDYGYTF; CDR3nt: TGCGCCAGCAGCTTCACAGGACGCCGAGACTATGGCTACACCTTC
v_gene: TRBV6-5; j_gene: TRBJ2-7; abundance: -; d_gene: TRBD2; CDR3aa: CASSSGLAGSYEQYF; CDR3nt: TGTGCCAGCAGCTCTGGACTAGCGGGGAGCTACGAGCAGTACTTC
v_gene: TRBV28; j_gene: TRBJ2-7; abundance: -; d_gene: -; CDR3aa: CASIPPGGHEQYF; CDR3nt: TGTGCCAGCATCCCCCCGGGGGGCCACGAGCAGTACTTC
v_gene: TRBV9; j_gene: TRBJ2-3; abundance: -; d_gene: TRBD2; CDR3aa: CASSAPGTTSGDTDTQYF; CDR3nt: TGTGCCAGCAGCGCACCCGGGACTACCAGCGGAGACACAGATACGCAGTATTTT
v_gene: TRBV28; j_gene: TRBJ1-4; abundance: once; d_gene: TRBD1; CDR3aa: CASSNGTGREKLFF; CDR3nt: TGTGCCAGCAGTAATGGGACAGGTCGCGAAAAACTGTTTTTT
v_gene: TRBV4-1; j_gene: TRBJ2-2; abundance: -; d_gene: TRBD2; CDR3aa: CASSLGDSGKGDTGELFF; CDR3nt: TGCGCCAGCAGCCTGGGCGATAGCGGGAAAGGGGACACCGGGGAGCTGTTTTTT
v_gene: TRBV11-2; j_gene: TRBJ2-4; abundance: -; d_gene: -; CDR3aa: CASSLSLRAKNIQYF; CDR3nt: TGTGCCAGCAGCTTATCTCTAAGAGCCAAAAACATTCAGTACTTC
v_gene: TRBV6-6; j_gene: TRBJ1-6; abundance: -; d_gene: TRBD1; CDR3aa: CASSGQGPFNSPLHF; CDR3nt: TGTGCCAGCAGTGGACAGGGCCCATTTAATTCACCCCTCCACTTT
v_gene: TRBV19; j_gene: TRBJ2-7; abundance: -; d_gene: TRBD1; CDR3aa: CASSPHRGYEQYF; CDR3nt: TGTGCCAGTAGCCCTCACAGGGGGTACGAGCAGTACTTC
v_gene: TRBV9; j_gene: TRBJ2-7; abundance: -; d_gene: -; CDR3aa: CASSVGRDLHEQYF; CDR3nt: TGTGCCAGCAGCGTAGGGCGGGATCTTCACGAGCAGTACTTC
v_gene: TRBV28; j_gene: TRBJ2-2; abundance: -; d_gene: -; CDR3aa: CASSLVGAKIFGELFF; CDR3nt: TGTGCCAGCAGTTTGGTGGGGGCTAAGATTTTCGGGGAGCTGTTTTTT
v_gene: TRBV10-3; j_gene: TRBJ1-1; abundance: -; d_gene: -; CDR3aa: CAIKPRTTRASEAFF; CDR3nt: TGTGCCATCAAACCCCGGACGACTAGGGCTTCGGAAGCTTTCTTT
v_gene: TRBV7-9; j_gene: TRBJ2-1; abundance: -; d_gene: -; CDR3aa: CASSLADYFYNEQFF; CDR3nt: TGTGCCAGCAGCTTAGCGGACTACTTCTACAATGAGCAGTTCTTC
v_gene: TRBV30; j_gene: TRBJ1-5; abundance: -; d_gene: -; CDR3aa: CAWRRSRNQPQHF; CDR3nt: TGTGCCTGGAGGAGGAGTCGCAATCAGCCCCAGCATTTT
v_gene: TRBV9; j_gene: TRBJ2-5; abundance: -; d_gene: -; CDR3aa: CASSVAMGRAETQYF; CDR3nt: TGTGCCAGCAGCGTAGCGATGGGGCGCGCGGAGACCCAGTACTTC
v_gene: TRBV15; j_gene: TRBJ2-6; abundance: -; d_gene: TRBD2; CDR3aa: CATSRDSRTSGTLLSGANVLTF; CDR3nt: TGTGCCACCAGCAGAGATTCTAGGACTAGCGGGACCCTACTCTCTGGGGCCAACGTCCTGACTTTC
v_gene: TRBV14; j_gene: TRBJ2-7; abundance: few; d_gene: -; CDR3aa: CASSHDSYEQYF; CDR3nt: TGTGCCAGCAGCCACGACAGTTACGAGCAGTACTTC
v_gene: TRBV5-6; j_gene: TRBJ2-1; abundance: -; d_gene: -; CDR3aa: CASNRSSTIPYNEQFF; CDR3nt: TGTGCCAGCAACCGATCCTCGACAATCCCCTACAATGAGCAGTTCTTC
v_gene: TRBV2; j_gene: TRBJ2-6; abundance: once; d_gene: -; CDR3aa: CASSDSTRPGSSGANVLTF; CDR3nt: TGTGCCAGCAGTGACAGTACAAGGCCAGGCTCCTCTGGGGCCAACGTCCTGACTTTC
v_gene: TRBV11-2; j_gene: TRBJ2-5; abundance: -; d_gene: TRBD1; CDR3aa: CASSRQGAQYF; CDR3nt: TGTGCCAGCAGCCGACAGGGGGCCCAGTACTTC
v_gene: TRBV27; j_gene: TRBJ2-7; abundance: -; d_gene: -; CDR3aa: CASSSPGSEQYF; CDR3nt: TGTGCCAGCAGTTCCCCTGGTAGCGAGCAGTACTTC
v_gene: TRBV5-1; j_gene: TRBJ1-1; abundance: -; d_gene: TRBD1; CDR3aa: CASSPWTGGINTEAFF; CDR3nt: TGCGCCAGCAGTCCCTGGACAGGGGGAATAAACACTGAAGCTTTCTTT
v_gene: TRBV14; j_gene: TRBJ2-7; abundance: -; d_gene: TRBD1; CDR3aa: CASSQGGTGRPYEQYF; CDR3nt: TGTGCCAGCAGCCAAGGTGGGACAGGGCGTCCCTACGAGCAGTACTTC